A selection of T cell receptor beta chains follows, all from one sample in a study of blood T cell repertoires in COVID-19. Sequencing was performed with immunoSEQ multiplex PCR; in TCRdb, only in-frame clones are kept and a portion is missing. The sample consists of 150,000 to 200,000 clones, about 83% of them appearing once. The specimen was peripheral blood. These receptors were taken from a man aged 18 to 29 with active or convalescent COVID-19. Both conserved end residues are part of each CDR3. A D gene is named only where the DNA matches it firmly. Clone size is not always given. Where it is, it says once, few, many or a class for expanded clones.

-	-	TRBV29-1	TRBJ1-3	CSVVSPLSSGNTIYF	TGCAGCGTTGTTTCGCCACTGAGCTCTGGAAACACCATATATTTT
once	-	TRBV3-1/TRBV3-2	TRBJ1-5	CASSHIDQPQHF	TGTGCCAGCAGCCATATAGATCAGCCCCAGCATTTT
-	-	TRBV6-5	TRBJ1-1	CASSLSGTSFF	TGTGCCAGCAGTTTGAGCGGGACGTCTTTCTTT
-	-	TRBV6-5	TRBJ1-2	CASSYRGGNYGYTF	TGTGCCAGCAGTTATCGGGGGGGGAACTATGGCTACACCTTC
-	-	TRBV30	TRBJ2-1	CASWEREKNEQFF	TGTGCCTCCTGGGAACGGGAGAAGAATGAGCAGTTCTTC
few	-	TRBV5-1	TRBJ2-2	CASRVREYTGELFF	TGCGCCAGCAGGGTTAGGGAGTACACCGGGGAGCTGTTTTTT
-	TRBD2	TRBV5-1	TRBJ2-1	CASSLVLAGGYNEQFF	TGCGCCAGCAGCTTGGTACTAGCGGGGGGTTACAATGAGCAGTTCTTC
once	TRBD1	TRBV13	TRBJ1-2	CASSRTGGRGYGYTF	TGTGCCAGCAGCCGGACAGGGGGGAGGGGTTATGGCTACACCTTC
-	TRBD1	TRBV11-3	TRBJ1-2	CASSLGQGRIGGYTF	TGTGCCAGCAGCTTGGGACAGGGGAGAATCGGTGGCTACACCTTC
-	TRBD2	TRBV19	TRBJ2-3	CASEGGPASGGPDTQYF	TGTGCCAGTGAGGGGGGCCCAGCCAGCGGGGGTCCAGATACGCAGTATTTT
once	TRBD1	TRBV18	TRBJ1-1	CASSSDRGTEAFF	TGTGCCAGCTCAAGCGACAGGGGCACTGAAGCTTTCTTT
-	TRBD1	TRBV2	TRBJ1-6	CASRVGDSGNSPLHF	TGTGCCAGCAGGGTTGGGGACAGTGGAAATTCACCCCTCCACTTT
-	TRBD1	TRBV5-5	TRBJ1-1	CASSLAMTGEAFF	TGTGCCAGCAGCTTGGCTATGACAGGGGAAGCTTTCTTT
few	-	TRBV19	TRBJ1-1	CASSTLLKVTEAFF	TGTGCCAGTAGTACACTACTGAAAGTCACTGAAGCTTTCTTT
-	-	TRBV11-2	TRBJ2-5	CASSSRGAQETQYF	TGTGCCAGCAGCTCCCGGGGAGCTCAAGAGACCCAGTACTTC
-	TRBD1	TRBV18	TRBJ2-5	CASSAWTGEETQYF	TGTGCCAGCTCAGCTTGGACAGGGGAAGAGACCCAGTACTTC
-	-	TRBV10-3	TRBJ1-1	CAIRGGGRGTEAFF	TGTGCCATCAGAGGGGGAGGGAGGGGCACTGAAGCTTTCTTT